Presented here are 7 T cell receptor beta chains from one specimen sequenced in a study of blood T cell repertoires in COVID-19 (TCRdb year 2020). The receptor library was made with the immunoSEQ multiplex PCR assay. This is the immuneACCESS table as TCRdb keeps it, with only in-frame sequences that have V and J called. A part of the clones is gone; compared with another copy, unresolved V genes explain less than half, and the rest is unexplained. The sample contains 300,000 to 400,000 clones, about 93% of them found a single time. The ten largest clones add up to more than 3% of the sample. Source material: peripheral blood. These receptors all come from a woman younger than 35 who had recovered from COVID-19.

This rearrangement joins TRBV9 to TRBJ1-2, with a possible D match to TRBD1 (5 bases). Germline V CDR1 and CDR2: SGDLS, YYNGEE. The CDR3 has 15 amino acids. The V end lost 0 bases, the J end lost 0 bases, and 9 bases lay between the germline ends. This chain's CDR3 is CASSVGPGTNYGYTF. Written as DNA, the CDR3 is TGTGCCAGCAGCGTAGGTCCAGGGACTAACTATGGCTACACCTTC.

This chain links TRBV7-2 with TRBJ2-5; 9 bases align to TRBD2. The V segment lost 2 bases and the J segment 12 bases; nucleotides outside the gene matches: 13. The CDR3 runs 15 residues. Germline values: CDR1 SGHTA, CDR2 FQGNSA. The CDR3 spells CASSLSLTSGNVKYF. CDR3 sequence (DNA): TGTGCCAGCAGCTTAAGCTTGACTAGCGGCAACGTTAAGTACTTC.

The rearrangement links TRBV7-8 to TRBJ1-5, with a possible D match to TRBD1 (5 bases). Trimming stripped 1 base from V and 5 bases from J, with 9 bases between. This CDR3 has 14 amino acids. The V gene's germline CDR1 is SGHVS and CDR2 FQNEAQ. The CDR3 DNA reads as TGTGCCAGCAGCTTAGACAGGTTGCATCAGCCCCAGCATTTT. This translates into CASSLDRLHQPQHF.

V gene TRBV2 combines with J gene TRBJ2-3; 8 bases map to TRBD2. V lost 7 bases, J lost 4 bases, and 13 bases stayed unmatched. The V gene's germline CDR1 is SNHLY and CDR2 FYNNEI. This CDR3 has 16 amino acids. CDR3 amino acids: CASMGVSSGFPDTQYF. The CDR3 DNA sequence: TGTGCCAGCATGGGGGTGTCTAGCGGGTTTCCAGATACGCAGTATTTT.

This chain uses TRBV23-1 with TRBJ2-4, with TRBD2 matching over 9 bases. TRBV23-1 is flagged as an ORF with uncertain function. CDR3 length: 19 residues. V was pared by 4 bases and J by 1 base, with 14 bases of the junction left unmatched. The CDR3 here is CASSLGNWGGREAKNIQYF. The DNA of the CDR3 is TGCGCCAGCAGTCTCGGAAATTGGGGCGGGAGGGAGGCCAAAAACATTCAGTACTTC.

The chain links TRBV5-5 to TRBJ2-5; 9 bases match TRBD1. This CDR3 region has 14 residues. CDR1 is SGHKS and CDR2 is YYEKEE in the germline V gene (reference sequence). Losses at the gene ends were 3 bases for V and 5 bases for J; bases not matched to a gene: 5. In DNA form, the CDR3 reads TGTGCCAGCAGCTGGGGGACAGGGACGGAGACCCAGTACTTC. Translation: CASSWGTGTETQYF.

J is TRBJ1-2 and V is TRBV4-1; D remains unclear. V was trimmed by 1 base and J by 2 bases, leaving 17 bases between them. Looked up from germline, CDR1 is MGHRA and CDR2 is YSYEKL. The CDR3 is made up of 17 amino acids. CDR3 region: CASSQVPGGAGNYGYTF. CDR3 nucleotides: TGCGCCAGCAGCCAAGTGCCGGGCGGAGCGGGAAACTATGGCTACACCTTC.